This T cell receptor beta chain was recovered during a study of Ad26.COV2.S vaccination and SARS-CoV-2 variants. At the level of the study: Enrollment placed the donor in the COV1001 Ad26.COV2.S trial arm.

The treatment denotes: approximately 18 received Ad26.COV2.S at low or high dose, single or two shots; roughly 5 received placebo; per-sample allocation not given. The investigators took samples on day 63 after the first vaccine or placebo injection. Donation was by an adult aged 18-55 years who was in Boston. An Ad26 vector expressing Wuhan-strain SARS-CoV-2 spike constituted the vaccine. Germline loops: CDR1 SGHDT, CDR2 YYEEEE. The length of the CDR3 is 13 residues. Trimming took 7 bases from V and 4 from J, leaving 14 bases between them. Libraries were prepared by immunoSEQ multiplex PCR; TCRdb keeps only in-frame clonotypes and omits some of them. The table lists a few hundred thousand clones, about four fifths of them singletons. Regarding this clone: Its cognate antigen is unknown.

Study-wide findings and caveats: The TCR-based breadth and depth measures might underestimate overall T cell responses.

This clonotype originated in a person between 18 and 59 years old who received the Ad26.COV2.S COVID-19 vaccine or a placebo. The gene calls are TRBV5-6 and TRBJ1-2; TRBD1 might be the D (5 bases). Source: peripheral blood, taken in a trial of Ad26.COV2.S vaccine versus placebo. DNA of the CDR3: TGTGCCAGCTTCTCTCAGGGTTCCTATGGCTACACCTTC. Translated, it gives CASFSQGSYGYTF.